This T cell receptor beta chain is from a study of chemoradiotherapy in HPV16-positive cancers. Study-level information: Candidate HPV-specific clones and shared TCR motifs came from a couple of HPV16-positive patients.

Assay used: immunoSEQ multiplex PCR; TCRdb lists only in-frame clones, some missing. This sample carries roughly 39,000 clones, roughly three quarters of them seen once, and the ten largest clones take 4.5% to 5.5%. This CDR3 region has 14 residues. Germline V gene sequence: CDR1 MNHEY, CDR2 SMNVEV (reference sequence). Between the trimmed V and J ends, which lost 4 bases and 5 bases, there was a span of 14 bases. The chain carries TRBV27 and TRBJ2-5; either TRBD1 or TRBD2 may supply D (5 bases each). The sequences come from blood, collected from a patient who underwent chemoradiotherapy. The sequence came from a human donor with HPV-associated anogenital cancer. The CDR3 DNA sequence: TGTGCCAGCAGTTATGTGGGGACGGGCGAGACCCAGTACTTC. Its protein product is CASSYVGTGETQYF.